This is a list of T cell receptor beta chains from one sample in a study of T cells in Graves' hyperthyroidism and ophthalmopathy. TCRdb itself ran the multiplex PCR reads through MiXCR, one entry per CDR3 protein. The data contain fewer than 350,000 distinct CDR3 sequences, roughly 15% of them singletons. Sequencing was carried out using blood. These receptors all stem from a woman aged 40 to 50 with Graves' hyperthyroidism. Both conserved end residues are part of each CDR3. A D gene is named only where the DNA matches it firmly. Not every row has a clone size; where given, it reads once, few, many or a size class.

abundance	d_gene	v_gene	j_gene	CDR3aa	CDR3nt
many	TRBD1	TRBV20-1	TRBJ1-6	CSARVGQVNSPLHF	TGCAGTGCTAGAGTTGGACAGGTTAATTCACCCCTCCACTTT
many	NA	TRBV6-5	TRBJ1-4	CASSYRNEKLFF	TGTGCCAGCAGTTACCGTAATGAAAAACTGTTTTTT
many	TRBD2	TRBV6-1	TRBJ2-7	CASSSSPGTRKYEQYF	TGTGCCAGCAGTTCGTCTCCCGGGACTAGAAAGTACGAGCAGTACTTC
NA	NA	TRBV24-1	TRBJ1-2	CATSDPREDYGYTF	TGTGCCACCAGTGATCCGCGGGAGGATTATGGCTACACCTTC
many	NA	TRBV27	TRBJ1-2	CASSLGIGRWYGYTF	TGTGCCAGCAGTTTAGGTATAGGGAGGTGGTATGGCTACACCTTC
many	NA	TRBV27	TRBJ1-5	CASSSGVIQPQHF	TGTGCCAGCAGCAGTGGGGTTATTCAGCCCCAGCATTTT
many	NA	TRBV7-2	TRBJ1-2	CASSLGGPGSNYGYTF	TGTGCCAGCAGCTTAGGTGGTCCAGGGTCTAACTATGGCTACACCTTC
many	NA	TRBV11-3	TRBJ2-7	CASRRDSMEQYF	TGTGCCAGCAGACGGGACTCTATGGAGCAGTACTTC
many	NA	TRBV20-1	TRBJ2-4	CSAREALAKNIQYF	TGCAGTGCGAGGGAGGCCCTAGCCAAAAACATTCAGTACTTC
NA	NA	TRBV5-1	TRBJ2-2	CASSLALETGALFF	TGCGCCAGCAGCTTGGCCCTGGAAACCGGGGCGCTGTTTTTT
many	TRBD1	TRBV2	TRBJ2-1	CASSGGQGGYNEQFF	TGTGCCAGCAGTGGGGGACAGGGTGGCTACAATGAGCAGTTCTTC
many	NA	TRBV9	TRBJ2-1	CASSPLGGRNEQFF	TGTGCCAGCAGCCCCCTAGGAGGGAGGAATGAGCAGTTCTTC
many	NA	TRBV5-1	TRBJ1-2	CASSLDGALYYGYTF	TGCGCCAGCAGCTTGGACGGGGCTCTCTACTATGGCTACACCTTC
many	NA	TRBV7-9	TRBJ2-3	CASRPGADTQYF	TGTGCCAGCAGACCTGGGGCAGATACGCAGTATTTT
many	NA	TRBV28	TRBJ2-1	CASSPRSSYNEQFF	TGTGCCAGCAGTCCCCGGAGTTCCTACAATGAGCAGTTCTTC
NA	TRBD2	TRBV20-1	TRBJ2-1	CSASLAGDGEQFF	TGCAGTGCTAGTCTAGCGGGAGACGGGGAGCAGTTCTTC
NA	TRBD1	TRBV20-1	TRBJ2-7	CSARDPRQGSYEQYF	TGCAGTGCTAGAGATCCTAGACAGGGATCGTACGAGCAGTACTTC
many	NA	TRBV7-8	TRBJ2-1	CASSKKLAVSYNEQFF	TGTGCCAGCAGCAAAAAGTTAGCGGTCTCCTACAATGAGCAGTTCTTC
NA	NA	TRBV24-1	TRBJ2-4	CATIQKGGSRAKNIQYF	TGTGCCACCATCCAAAAGGGGGGCTCCAGAGCCAAAAACATTCAGTACTTC
many	NA	TRBV20-1	TRBJ2-1	CSAMGNEQFF	TGCAGTGCTATGGGGAATGAGCAGTTCTTC
many	NA	TRBV11-2	TRBJ2-7	CASSLGPSRTYEQYF	TGTGCCAGCAGCTTAGGTCCTAGCCGGACCTACGAGCAGTACTTC
many	TRBD2	TRBV29-1	TRBJ2-1	CSVEALRLTGLAGVNEQFF	TGCAGCGTTGAGGCCCTGAGGCTCACGGGACTAGCGGGAGTGAATGAGCAGTTCTTC
many	TRBD1	TRBV12-3/TRBV12-4	TRBJ1-5	CASTLGQGVSPQHF	TGTGCCAGCACCCTTGGACAGGGGGTTTCGCCCCAGCATTTT
many	NA	TRBV6-2/TRBV6-3	TRBJ2-5	CASSYISETQYF	TGTGCCAGCAGTTATATTTCGGAGACCCAGTACTTC
many	NA	TRBV2	TRBJ2-3	CASGQRTDTQYF	TGTGCCAGCGGACAGAGAACAGATACGCAGTATTTT
many	NA	TRBV11-2	TRBJ2-7	CASSLDISYEQYF	TGTGCCAGCAGCTTAGATATCTCCTACGAGCAGTACTTC
many	NA	TRBV6-1	TRBJ2-7	CASSGELTRSYEQYF	TGTGCCAGCAGTGGAGAGTTGACCCGCTCCTACGAGCAGTACTTC
few	NA	TRBV20-1	TRBJ2-7	CSARAGLATYEQYF	TGCAGTGCCCGGGCGGGACTCGCAACCTACGAGCAGTACTTC
many	NA	TRBV7-6	TRBJ1-1	CASSQSLTNTEAFF	TGTGCCAGCAGTCAGAGTTTGACGAACACTGAAGCTTTCTTT
few	NA	TRBV5-1	TRBJ1-1	CASSPAGQMNTEAFF	TGCGCCAGCAGCCCCGCCGGCCAAATGAACACTGAAGCTTTCTTT
many	NA	TRBV3-1	TRBJ2-1	CASSLNWNEQFF	TGTGCCAGCAGCCTAAATTGGAATGAGCAGTTCTTC